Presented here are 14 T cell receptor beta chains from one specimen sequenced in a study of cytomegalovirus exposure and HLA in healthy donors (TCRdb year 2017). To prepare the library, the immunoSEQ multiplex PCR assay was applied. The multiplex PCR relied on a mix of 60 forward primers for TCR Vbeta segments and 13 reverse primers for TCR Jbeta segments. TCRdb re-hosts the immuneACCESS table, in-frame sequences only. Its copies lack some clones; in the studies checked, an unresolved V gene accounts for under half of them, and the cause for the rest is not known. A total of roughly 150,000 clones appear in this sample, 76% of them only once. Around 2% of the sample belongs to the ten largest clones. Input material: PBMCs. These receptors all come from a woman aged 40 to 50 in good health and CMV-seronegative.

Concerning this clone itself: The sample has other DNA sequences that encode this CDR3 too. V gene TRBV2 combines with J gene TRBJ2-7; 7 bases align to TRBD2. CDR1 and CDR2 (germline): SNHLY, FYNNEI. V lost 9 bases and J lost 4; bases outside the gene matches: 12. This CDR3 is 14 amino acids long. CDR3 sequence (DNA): TGTGCCAGTAAGGACGGGAGGACCGTTTACGAGCAGTACTTC. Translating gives CASKDGRTVYEQYF.

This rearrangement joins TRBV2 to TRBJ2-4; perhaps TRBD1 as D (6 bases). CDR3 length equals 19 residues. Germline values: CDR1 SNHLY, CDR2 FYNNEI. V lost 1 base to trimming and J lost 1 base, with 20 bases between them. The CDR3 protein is CASSEDPLTGPLAKNIQYF. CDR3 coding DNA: TGTGCCAGCAGTGAAGATCCCTTGACAGGTCCCTTGGCCAAAAACATTCAGTACTTC.

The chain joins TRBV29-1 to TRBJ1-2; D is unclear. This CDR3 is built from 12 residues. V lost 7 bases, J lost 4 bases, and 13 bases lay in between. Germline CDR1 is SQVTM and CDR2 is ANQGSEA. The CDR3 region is CSAGAGSYGYTF. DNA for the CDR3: TGCAGCGCCGGAGCGGGGTCCTATGGCTACACCTTC.

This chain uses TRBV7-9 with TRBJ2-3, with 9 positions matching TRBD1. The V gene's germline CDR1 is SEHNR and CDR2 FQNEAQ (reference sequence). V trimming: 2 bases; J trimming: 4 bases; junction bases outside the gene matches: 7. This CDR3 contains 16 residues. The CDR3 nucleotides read TGTGCCAGCAGCTTATTCGGGACAGGGTCCCCAGATACGCAGTATTTT. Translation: CASSLFGTGSPDTQYF.

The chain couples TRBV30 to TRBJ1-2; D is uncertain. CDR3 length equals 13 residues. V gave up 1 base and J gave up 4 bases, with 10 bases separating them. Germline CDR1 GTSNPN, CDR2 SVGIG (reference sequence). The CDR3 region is CAWSEKAIYGYTF. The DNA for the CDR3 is TGTGCCTGGAGTGAGAAAGCCATCTATGGCTACACCTTC.

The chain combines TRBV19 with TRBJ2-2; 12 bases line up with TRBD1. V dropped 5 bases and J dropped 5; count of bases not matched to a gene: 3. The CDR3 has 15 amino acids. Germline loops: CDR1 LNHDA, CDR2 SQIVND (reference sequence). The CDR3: CASSGTGGWTGELFF. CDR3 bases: TGTGCCAGTAGTGGGACAGGGGGCTGGACCGGGGAGCTGTTTTTT.

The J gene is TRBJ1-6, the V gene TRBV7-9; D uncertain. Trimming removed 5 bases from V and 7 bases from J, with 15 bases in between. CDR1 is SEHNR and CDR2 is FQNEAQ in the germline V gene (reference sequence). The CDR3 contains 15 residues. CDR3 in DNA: TGTGCCAGCAGCCCCCCAGGTGGGTCCAATTCACCCCTCCACTTT. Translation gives CASSPPGGSNSPLHF.

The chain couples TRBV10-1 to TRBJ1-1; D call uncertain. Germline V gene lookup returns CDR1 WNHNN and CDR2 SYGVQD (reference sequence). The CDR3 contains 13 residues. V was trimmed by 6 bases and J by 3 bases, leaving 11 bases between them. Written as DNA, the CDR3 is TGCGCCAGCAGCGCCGGGAGATACACTGAAGCTTTCTTT. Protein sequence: CASSAGRYTEAFF.

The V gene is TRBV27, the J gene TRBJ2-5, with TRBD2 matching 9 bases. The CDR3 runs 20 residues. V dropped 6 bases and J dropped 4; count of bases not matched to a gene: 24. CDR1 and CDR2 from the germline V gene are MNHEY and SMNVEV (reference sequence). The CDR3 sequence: CASRQIRASGTLDSRETQYF. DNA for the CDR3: TGTGCCAGCAGACAGATAAGGGCTAGCGGGACTTTAGATAGTAGAGAGACCCAGTACTTC.

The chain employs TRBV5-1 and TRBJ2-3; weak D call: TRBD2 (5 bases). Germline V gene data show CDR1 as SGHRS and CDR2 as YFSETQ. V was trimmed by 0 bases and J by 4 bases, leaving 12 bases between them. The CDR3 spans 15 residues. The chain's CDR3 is CASSLDPDGADTQYF. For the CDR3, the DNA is TGCGCCAGCAGCTTGGACCCGGACGGGGCAGATACGCAGTATTTT.

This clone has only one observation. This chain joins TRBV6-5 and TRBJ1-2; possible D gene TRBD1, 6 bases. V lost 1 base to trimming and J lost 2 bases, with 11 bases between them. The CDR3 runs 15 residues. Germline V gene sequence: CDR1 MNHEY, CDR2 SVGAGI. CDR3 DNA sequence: TGTGCCAGCAGTTACTTACAACAGGGAAACTATGGCTACACCTTC. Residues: CASSYLQQGNYGYTF.

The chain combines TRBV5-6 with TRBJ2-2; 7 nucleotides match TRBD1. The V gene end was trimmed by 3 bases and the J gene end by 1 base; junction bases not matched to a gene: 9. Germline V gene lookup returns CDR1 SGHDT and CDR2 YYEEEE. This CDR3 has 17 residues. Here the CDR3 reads CASSYDGAGGNTGELFF. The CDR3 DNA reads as TGTGCCAGCAGCTACGACGGCGCAGGGGGGAACACCGGGGAGCTGTTTTTT.

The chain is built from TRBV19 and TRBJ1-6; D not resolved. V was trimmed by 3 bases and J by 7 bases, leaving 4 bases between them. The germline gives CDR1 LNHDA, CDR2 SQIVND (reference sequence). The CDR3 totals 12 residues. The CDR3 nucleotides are TGTGCCAGTAGTATCTCGAATTCACCCCTCCACTTT. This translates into CASSISNSPLHF. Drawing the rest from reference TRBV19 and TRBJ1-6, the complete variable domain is DGGITQSPKYLFRKEGQNVTLSCEQNLNHDAMYWYRQDPGQGLRLIYYSQIVNDFQKGDIAEGYSVSREKKESFPLTVTSAQKNPTAFYLCASSISNSPLHFGNGTRLTVT.

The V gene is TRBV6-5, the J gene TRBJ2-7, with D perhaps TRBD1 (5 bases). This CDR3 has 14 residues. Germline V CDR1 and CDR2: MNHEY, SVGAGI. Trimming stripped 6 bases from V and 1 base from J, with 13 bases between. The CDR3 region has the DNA TGTGCCAGCAGGCTAGGGGTGGAGTCCTACGAGCAGTACTTC. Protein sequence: CASRLGVESYEQYF.